The 32 T cell receptor beta chains given below trace back to one sample, sequenced in a study of blood T cell repertoires in COVID-19. Clones were read by immunoSEQ multiplex PCR, and TCRdb kept only the in-frame ones, dropping some. The table shows 200,000 or so clones, with about 85% occurring only once. Sequenced material: peripheral blood. The receptors stem from a man between 70 and 80 years old with acute or convalescent COVID-19.

This CDR3 is CAISESRTGPSGNTIYF. DNA of the CDR3: TGTGCCATCAGTGAGTCGAGGACAGGGCCCTCTGGAAACACCATATATTTT. The rearrangement links TRBV10-3 to TRBJ1-3; 8 bases agree with TRBD1. J gave up 0 bases and V 0 bases, and 4 bases lay outside the gene matches. This CDR3 spans 17 amino acids. CDR1 is ENHRY and CDR2 is SYGVKD in the germline V gene.

About this clone: Other DNA variants within this sample encode the same CDR3. The chain has TRBV6-2 or TRBV6-3 and TRBJ1-1; 8 nucleotides match TRBD1. The CDR3 runs to 14 residues. J was trimmed by 2 bases and V by 4 bases; bases with no gene match: 3. CDR1 is MNHEY, CDR2 SVGEGT, per germline. The CDR3 spells CASSWGQANTEAFF. The CDR3 DNA is TGTGCCAGCAGTTGGGGACAGGCAAACACTGAAGCTTTCTTT.

The chain has TRBV5-1 and TRBJ2-1; 8 bases map to TRBD2. The CDR3 runs to 15 residues. The germline CDR1 and CDR2 sequences are SGHRS and YFSETQ. The J segment lost 3 bases and the V segment lost 1 base, leaving 3 bases of the junction unmatched. CDR3 coding DNA: TGCGCCAGCAGCTTGCCTAGCGGGCTCTACAATGAGCAGTTCTTC. This gives the protein CASSLPSGLYNEQFF.

This rearrangement joins TRBV7-2 to TRBJ2-1; TRBD2 matches at 7 bases. Germline CDR1 reads SGHTA; CDR2 reads FQGNSA. The trim removed 5 bases at V and 6 bases at J, leaving 10 bases unmatched. The CDR3 has 15 amino acids. CDR3 nucleotide sequence: TGTGCCAGCAGCCCTTGGGGAAGGGAGGGCAATGAGCAGTTCTTC. It codes for CASSPWGREGNEQFF. The complete variable domain, with remaining parts taken from reference TRBV7-2 and TRBJ2-1, reads GAGVSQSPSNKVTEKGKDVELRCDPISGHTALYWYRQSLGQGLEFLIYFQGNSAPDKSGLPSDRFSAERTGGSVSTLTIQRTQQEDSAVYLCASSPWGREGNEQFFGPGTRLTVL.

The sample holds one count of this clone. The chain is built from TRBV19 and TRBJ2-1; 14 positions agree with TRBD2. The CDR3 sequence is 19 residues long. The trim removed 4 bases at V and 3 bases at J, leaving 11 bases unmatched. Germline loops: CDR1 LNHDA, CDR2 SQIVND (reference sequence). The CDR3 nucleotides are TGTGCCAGTAGTACTTCACCCGGGACTAGCGGGAGAAACTACAATGAGCAGTTCTTC. This translates into CASSTSPGTSGRNYNEQFF.

The chain recombines TRBV18 with TRBJ1-2; TRBD1 agrees at 7 bases. CDR1 and CDR2 (germline): KGHSH, LQKENI. Losses at the gene ends were 6 bases for V and 3 bases for J; bases not matched to a gene: 10. CDR3 length: 15 amino acids. CDR3 coding DNA: TGTGCCAGCTCGCCTCCGGGACAGCCACACTATGGCTACACCTTC. This translates into CASSPPGQPHYGYTF. The complete variable domain, with remaining parts taken from reference TRBV18 and TRBJ1-2, reads NAGVMQNPRHLVRRRGQEARLRCSPMKGHSHVYWYRQLPEEGLKFMVYLQKENIIDESGMPKERFSAEFPKEGPSILRIQQVVRGDSAAYFCASSPPGQPHYGYTFGSGTRLTVV.

The chain combines TRBV6-5 with TRBJ1-2; D is unclear. The length of the CDR3 is 15 residues. Germline V lookup: CDR1 MNHEY, CDR2 SVGAGI. Trimming took off 7 bases at V and 1 base at J, with 16 bases between the two ends. In DNA form, the CDR3 reads TGTGCCAGCATCTCCGGGGAGCATTTTAACTATGGCTACACCTTC. Residues: CASISGEHFNYGYTF.

The CDR3 nucleotides read TGTGCCAGCAGTTTAGAGGACTACACCTTC. Protein sequence: CASSLEDYTF. The rearrangement joins TRBV28 to TRBJ1-2; D uncertain. There are 10 residues in the CDR3. Germline V lookup: CDR1 MDHEN, CDR2 SYDVKM. V lost 2 bases and J lost 10, with 5 bases in between.

The chain has TRBV7-2 and TRBJ2-7; D not resolved. The V gene's germline CDR1 is SGHTA and CDR2 FQGNSA. The CDR3 runs 12 residues. V was cut by 5 bases and J by 2 bases, with 7 bases left in between. The CDR3 DNA sequence: TGTGCCAGCAGCCCTATCCCCTACGAGCAGTACTTC. Residues: CASSPIPYEQYF. The entire variable domain, with the rest obtained from reference TRBV7-2 and TRBJ2-7, is as follows: GAGVSQSPSNKVTEKGKDVELRCDPISGHTALYWYRQSLGQGLEFLIYFQGNSAPDKSGLPSDRFSAERTGGSVSTLTIQRTQQEDSAVYLCASSPIPYEQYFGPGTRLTVT.

This chain links TRBV5-1 with TRBJ2-7; D not certain. CDR1 is SGHRS, CDR2 YFSETQ, per germline. The V and J ends lost 3 bases and 0 bases respectively, with 10 bases between them. The CDR3 is 14 residues long. Here the CDR3 DNA reads TGCGCCAGCAGCTCCTCTTTCTTCTCCTACGAGCAGTACTTC. It specifies CASSSSFFSYEQYF.

This rearrangement joins TRBV5-1 to TRBJ2-5, with 9 bases aligning to TRBD2. V lost 0 bases, J lost 4 bases, and 1 base stayed unmatched. This CDR3 comprises 14 residues. Germline assignment: CDR1 SGHRS and CDR2 YFSETQ. CDR3 residues: CASSLGSGRETQYF. CDR3 nucleotides: TGCGCCAGCAGCTTGGGTAGCGGGAGAGAGACCCAGTACTTC.

This clone was counted between two and nine times. This chain joins TRBV30 and TRBJ1-6; 9 bases are shared with TRBD1. Germline-derived CDR1 and CDR2 are GTSNPN and SVGIG (reference sequence). Trimming at V came to 3 bases and at J to 10 bases, leaving 10 bases not matched to a gene. The CDR3 consists of 15 residues. In DNA, the CDR3 is TGTGCCTGGAGGGGGTCCGGGACAGGGAACTCACCCCTCCACTTT. It encodes CAWRGSGTGNSPLHF.

The rearrangement uses TRBV3-1 (or the pseudogene TRBV3-2) and TRBJ2-7; D might be TRBD2 (5 bases). This CDR3 has 17 residues. Germline V gene lookup returns CDR1 LGHDT and CDR2 YNNKEL (reference sequence). The V end was cut by 4 bases, the J end by 2 bases, with 21 bases between. The CDR3 protein is CASSRWGSTGSTYEQYF. The DNA of the CDR3 is TGTGCCAGCAGCCGGTGGGGTTCGACGGGATCTACCTACGAGCAGTACTTC.

This clone was detected once. This chain uses TRBV27 with TRBJ2-1; TRBD2 matches 11 bases. CDR1 and CDR2 from the germline V gene are MNHEY and SMNVEV (reference sequence). With 7 bases clipped from V and 5 bases from J, the junction kept 7 bases outside the gene matches. This CDR3 has 15 residues. CDR3 DNA sequence: TGTGCCAGCATCCCGGGGACTAGCGGCGACAATGAGCAGTTCTTC. Translated, it gives CASIPGTSGDNEQFF.

The chain uses TRBV7-2 and TRBJ2-1, with D tentatively TRBD1 (7 bases). The CDR3 totals 15 residues. Germline CDR1 and CDR2: SGHTA and FQGNSA. V lost 0 bases and J 10 bases, leaving 16 bases between the germline ends. The CDR3 DNA is TGTGCCAGCAGCTTAGCGGGTAAGGGGGCGGGGGAGCAGTTCTTC. It is translated as CASSLAGKGAGEQFF.

The chain couples TRBV29-1 to TRBJ2-7; D gene unclear. V was cut by 3 bases and J by 2 bases, with 14 bases left in between. The CDR3 is made up of 14 amino acids. The germline V gene has CDR1 SQVTM and CDR2 ANQGSEA. This CDR3 is CSVENGASPYEQYF. Here the CDR3 DNA reads TGCAGCGTTGAGAACGGAGCTTCCCCCTACGAGCAGTACTTC.

This clone showed up just once. CDR3 loop: CASSFGLPDTQYF. DNA of the CDR3: TGCGCCAGCAGCTTCGGACTTCCGGATACGCAGTATTTT. The chain links TRBV5-1 to TRBJ2-3, with a tentative D call TRBD2 (5 bases). V was pared by 2 bases and J by 6 bases, with 10 bases between. Germline V gene data show CDR1 as SGHRS and CDR2 as YFSETQ. This CDR3 is 13 amino acids long.

The chain recombines TRBV6-2 or TRBV6-3 with TRBJ2-2; no clear D. CDR3 length equals 15 residues. V was shortened by 5 bases and J by 6 bases, with 16 bases between the two germline ends. The germline gives CDR1 MNHEY, CDR2 SVGEGT. CDR3 DNA: TGTGCCAGCAGTCCAACCGCTGGAGCAGCCGGGGAGCTGTTTTTT. Translation: CASSPTAGAAGELFF.

The chain recombines TRBV28 with TRBJ2-5; tentative D call: TRBD1 (5 bases). Looked up from germline, CDR1 is MDHEN and CDR2 is SYDVKM. V lost 5 bases, J lost 5 bases, and 18 bases lay in between. This CDR3 has 15 residues. This CDR3 reads CASSLPRQFGETQYF. The CDR3 bases are TGTGCCAGCAGTCTTCCGCGACAGTTCGGGGAGACCCAGTACTTC.

The rearrangement links TRBV4-2 to TRBJ2-3; the D is unclear. V was trimmed by 8 bases and J by 2 bases, leaving 14 bases between them. Germline V gene data show CDR1 as LGHNA and CDR2 as YNFKEQ. The CDR3 length is 14 residues. The CDR3 nucleotides read TGTGCCAGCGGAGTCACAAGTAACACAGATACGCAGTATTTT. Translation gives CASGVTSNTDTQYF.

This clone was seen only a few times. This chain joins TRBV6-5 and TRBJ1-1, with D maybe TRBD1 (6 bases). The CDR3 consists of 14 residues. In germline, CDR1 is MNHEY, CDR2 SVGAGI. The V end was cut by 5 bases, the J end by 6 bases, with 16 bases between. The CDR3 coding sequence is TGTGCCAGCAGTATCAGGGGCGGTGGGGCTGAAGCTTTCTTT. It is translated as CASSIRGGGAEAFF.

The chain uses TRBV9 and TRBJ2-6; D remains unclear. The CDR3 runs 17 residues. Germline V lookup: CDR1 SGDLS, CDR2 YYNGEE. V lost 1 base and J lost 0, with 11 bases in between. The CDR3 DNA is TGTGCCAGCAGCGTAACTGTACTTCCCTCTGGGGCCAACGTCCTGACTTTC. This sequence encodes CASSVTVLPSGANVLTF.

The rearrangement joins TRBV10-3 to TRBJ2-3; D may be TRBD2 (6 bases). Germline V gene lookup returns CDR1 ENHRY and CDR2 SYGVKD. This CDR3 spans 16 amino acids. V was pared by 3 bases and J by 3 bases, with 16 bases between. The CDR3 region is CAISDLSGGITDTQYF. The DNA for the CDR3 is TGTGCCATCAGTGACCTCTCCGGGGGAATTACAGATACGCAGTATTTT.

V is TRBV11-1 and J is TRBJ2-7; 9 positions match TRBD2. The germline V gene encodes CDR1 SGHAT and CDR2 FQDESV (reference sequence). Germline trimming cut 5 bases from V and 2 bases from J; bases unmatched to any gene: 7. This CDR3 comprises 15 residues. The CDR3 nucleotides read TGTGCCAGCAGCACTCCCGGGACTAGCACCTACGAGCAGTACTTC. Translation gives CASSTPGTSTYEQYF.

This chain links TRBV11-2 with TRBJ1-5, with 9 bases identical to TRBD1. The J segment lost 0 bases and the V segment lost 3 bases, leaving 0 bases of the junction unmatched. Germline values: CDR1 SGHAT, CDR2 FQNNGV. The CDR3 contains 15 residues. CDR3 amino acids: CASSLGQGSNQPQHF. The CDR3, as DNA: TGTGCCAGCAGCTTGGGACAGGGTAGCAATCAGCCCCAGCATTTT. Full variable domain (missing parts from reference TRBV11-2 and TRBJ1-5): EAGVAQSPRYKIIEKRQSVAFWCNPISGHATLYWYQQILGQGPKLLIQFQNNGVVDDSQLPKDRFSAERLKGVDSTLKIQPAKLEDSAVYLCASSLGQGSNQPQHFGDGTRLSIL.

The chain carries TRBV3-1 (or the pseudogene TRBV3-2) and TRBJ1-4; TRBD1 matches 8 bases. The CDR3 has 17 amino acids. The trim removed 1 base at V and 7 bases at J, leaving 11 bases unmatched. Germline CDR1 reads LGHDT; CDR2 reads YNNKEL (reference sequence). The DNA for the CDR3 is TGTGCCAGCAGCCAAGGTTCCCCAGGGGGCGTAAGTGAAAAACTGTTTTTT. Translating gives CASSQGSPGGVSEKLFF.

The rearrangement joins TRBV3-1 (or the pseudogene TRBV3-2) to TRBJ1-1; D is possibly TRBD1 (6 bases). This CDR3 comprises 13 residues. Germline CDR1 LGHDT, CDR2 YNNKEL (reference sequence). Trimming removed 1 base from V and 4 bases from J, with 7 bases in between. CDR3 DNA: TGTGCCAGCAGCCAAGCAGGGGTCACTGAAGCTTTCTTT. It specifies CASSQAGVTEAFF.

This chain connects TRBV9 to TRBJ1-1, with D hard to call. Trimming removed 4 bases from V and 0 bases from J, with 4 bases in between. CDR1 and CDR2 from the germline V gene are SGDLS and YYNGEE. The CDR3 consists of 12 residues. The CDR3 is CASSSMNTEAFF. DNA of the CDR3: TGTGCCAGCAGCTCCATGAACACTGAAGCTTTCTTT.

This clone was observed a few times. In DNA, the CDR3 is TGTGCCAGTAGTGGGCCTCGGACAGCTAACTATGGCTACACCTTC. Translating it yields CASSGPRTANYGYTF. The chain employs TRBV19 and TRBJ1-2; a possible D gene is TRBD1 (6 bases). Trimming took off 5 bases at V and 0 bases at J, with 13 bases between the two ends. Germline values: CDR1 LNHDA, CDR2 SQIVND (reference sequence). This CDR3 has 15 amino acids.

The genes are TRBV6-6 and TRBJ1-1; 9 bases match TRBD1. Trimming removed 5 bases from V and 1 base from J; junction bases left unmatched: 8. The germline gives CDR1 MNHNY, CDR2 SVGAGI (reference sequence). The CDR3 contains 16 residues. The CDR3 coding sequence is TGTGCCAGCAGTCCACCTGGACAGGGGAGGAACACTGAAGCTTTCTTT. This gives the protein CASSPPGQGRNTEAFF.

The genes are TRBV2 and TRBJ1-6, with D perhaps TRBD1 (6 bases). This CDR3 region has 14 residues. CDR1 is SNHLY, CDR2 FYNNEI, per germline. V lost 5 bases and J lost 7, with 12 bases in between. Written as DNA, the CDR3 is TGTGCCAGCAGTCTTTTCACAGGGAATTCACCCCTCCACTTT. This encodes CASSLFTGNSPLHF.

This clone was seen only a few times. The chain couples TRBV7-9 to TRBJ2-2, with 7 positions matching TRBD1. Germline values: CDR1 SEHNR, CDR2 FQNEAQ (reference sequence). The CDR3 is 14 amino acids. J was trimmed by 5 bases and V by 3 bases; bases with no gene match: 3. The chain's CDR3 is CASSFSTGTGELFF. CDR3 DNA: TGTGCCAGCAGCTTCTCGACAGGGACCGGGGAGCTGTTTTTT.